Shown below are 5 T cell receptor beta chains from a single sample sequenced in a study of T cell responses to AZD1222 COVID-19 vaccine. TCRdb's table, derived via immunoSEQ multiplex PCR, lists solely in-frame clones and lacks some. The sample shows around 120,000 clones, approximately 85% of them seen only once. Sequences were derived from peripheral blood, sampled on day 0 of AZD1222 vaccination. Receptors originate from an adult in good health.

J is TRBJ2-4 and V is TRBV25-1; no definite D call. Trimming removed 4 bases from V and 3 bases from J, with 4 bases in between. Germline V gene data show CDR1 as MGHDK and CDR2 as SYGVNS. The CDR3 contains 12 residues. The CDR3: CASSGVKNIQYF. For the CDR3, the DNA is TGTGCCAGCAGTGGAGTCAAAAACATTCAGTACTTC.

This clone occurred a few times. In DNA form, the CDR3 reads TGTGCCACCCCACTTACCTCGACCGGAGCCCTGTATGGCTACACCTTC. The encoded protein is CATPLTSTGALYGYTF. The chain combines TRBV24-1 with TRBJ1-2; no definite D call. V was shortened by 9 bases and J by 5 bases, with 24 bases between the two germline ends. This CDR3 has 16 amino acids. Germline V gene data show CDR1 as KGHDR and CDR2 as SFDVKD.

The chain uses TRBV27 and TRBJ1-1, with 8 bases that match TRBD1. Trimming removed 5 bases from V and 4 bases from J; junction bases left unmatched: 12. Looked up from germline, CDR1 is MNHEY and CDR2 is SMNVEV (reference sequence). CDR3 length: 16 residues. CDR3 nucleotide sequence: TGTGCCAGCAGTCCACCGGCCAGGGGGCGTTTCACTGAAGCTTTCTTT. Amino acids: CASSPPARGRFTEAFF.

This rearrangement joins TRBV30 to TRBJ2-1, with TRBD1 as a possible D gene (6 bases). CDR3 length: 11 amino acids. Germline CDR1 GTSNPN, CDR2 SVGIG (reference sequence). The V end was cut by 5 bases, the J end by 6 bases, with 8 bases between. CDR3 DNA: TGTGCCTGGGGCAGGGGCAATGAGCAGTTCTTC. Amino acids: CAWGRGNEQFF.

The J gene is TRBJ1-3, the V gene TRBV19; D is uncertain. Germline-derived CDR1 and CDR2 are LNHDA and SQIVND (reference sequence). V dropped 6 bases and J dropped 1 base, with 10 bases sitting between them. The CDR3 sequence is 14 residues long. CDR3 coding DNA: TGTGCCAGTAGCCCGTCTTGGTCTGGAAACACCATATATTTT. It specifies CASSPSWSGNTIYF.